Here is one T cell receptor (beta chain) with its context. The data were obtained in a study of blood T cell repertoires in COVID-19. In the study overall: PBMCs, B-cell-depleted T cells, or T cells provided the cDNA or gDNA that made up the material.

V lost 2 bases and J lost 9; bases outside the gene matches: 1. Germline V CDR1 and CDR2: MNHEY, SMNVEV (reference sequence). The CDR3 has 14 amino acids. Clones were sequenced by immunoSEQ multiplex PCR, and TCRdb holds only the in-frame ones, with some missing. The sample records 42,000 or so clones, about 88% being singletons. The chain combines TRBV27 with TRBJ2-5, with 15 bases that match TRBD2. This sequence was found in a human donor in a cohort sampled during active COVID-19. The sample comprised peripheral blood. Here the CDR3 reads CASSLRTSGGAQYF. CDR3 nucleotides: TGTGCCAGCAGTTTACGGACTAGCGGGGGGGCCCAGTACTTC.